This T cell receptor beta chain comes out of a study of CD8 T cells in Susac syndrome. The CDR3 contains 14 residues. Per germline, CDR1 SGDLS and CDR2 YYNGEE. J gave up 5 bases and V 3 bases, and 4 bases lay outside the gene matches. Random hexamers served to reverse transcribe roughly 0.5 to 1 ug RNA. In TCRdb, the immunoSEQ multiplex PCR reads were re-called with MiXCR into one record per CDR3 protein. The sample holds around 190,000 distinct CDR3 sequences, approximately 95% seen once. Healthy donors formed controls matched for age and sex. The origin of this receptor is a human donor in good health. The sequenced sample consisted of CD4+ T cells from PBMCs. The chain recombines TRBV9 with TRBJ1-1; 10 positions agree with TRBD1. The chain's CDR3 is CASSARDRGTEAFF. The CDR3 coding sequence is TGTGCCAGCAGCGCCCGGGACAGGGGAACTGAAGCTTTCTTT.